This is a list of T cell receptor beta chains from one sample in a study of T-cell reconstitution after alpha-beta-depleted transplantation in children. TCRdb redid the calling of the PCR reads with MiXCR, one entry per CDR3 protein. The table has 450,000 to 550,000 distinct CDR3 sequences, about an eighth seen once. Sequences were derived from PBMCs, mostly from graft donor cells, sampled 180 days after TCRalphabeta/CD19-depleted stem cell transplant. The receptors shown here come from a female patient aged 2-10 years who had a stem cell transplant for aplastic anemia, so the T cells may come from the graft donor. Both conserved end residues are part of each CDR3. D genes are given only for firm matches. Clone size is not always given. Where it is, it says once, few, many or a class for expanded clones.

abundance: many
j_gene: TRBJ2-1
v_gene: TRBV12-3/TRBV12-4
d_gene: -
CDR3aa: CASSLAGGRDEQFF
CDR3nt: TGTGCCAGCAGTTTAGCGGGGGGGCGTGATGAGCAGTTCTTC

abundance: -
j_gene: TRBJ2-4
v_gene: TRBV28
d_gene: -
CDR3aa: CASSVVNPHIQYF
CDR3nt: TGTGCCAGCAGCGTAGTTAATCCTCACATTCAGTACTTC

abundance: -
j_gene: TRBJ2-1
v_gene: TRBV7-9
d_gene: -
CDR3aa: CASSGYREKAYNEQFF
CDR3nt: TGTGCCAGCAGCGGATACAGGGAAAAAGCCTACAATGAGCAGTTCTTC

abundance: few
j_gene: TRBJ2-5
v_gene: TRBV28
d_gene: TRBD2
CDR3aa: CASSSPPLAGGRETQYF
CDR3nt: TGTGCCAGCAGTTCGCCCCCACTAGCGGGAGGTAGAGAGACCCAGTACTTC

abundance: -
j_gene: TRBJ2-7
v_gene: TRBV4-3
d_gene: TRBD2
CDR3aa: CASSQDRSGAWAYEQYF
CDR3nt: TGCGCCAGCAGCCAAGATAGGAGCGGGGCGTGGGCCTACGAGCAGTACTTC

abundance: few
j_gene: TRBJ1-2
v_gene: TRBV11-2
d_gene: -
CDR3aa: CASSLVETTGYTF
CDR3nt: TGTGCCAGCAGCTTAGTAGAGACAACTGGCTACACCTTC

abundance: few
j_gene: TRBJ2-2
v_gene: TRBV18
d_gene: TRBD2
CDR3aa: CASSPTSSTGELFF
CDR3nt: TGTGCCAGCTCACCGACTAGCAGCACCGGGGAGCTGTTTTTT

abundance: few
j_gene: TRBJ2-5
v_gene: TRBV7-2
d_gene: -
CDR3aa: CASSFVGESQETQYF
CDR3nt: TGTGCCAGCAGCTTTGTTGGGGAGAGCCAAGAGACCCAGTACTTC

abundance: many
j_gene: TRBJ2-7
v_gene: TRBV20-1
d_gene: -
CDR3aa: CSASDLWGSYEQYF
CDR3nt: TGCAGTGCTTCCGACTTATGGGGCTCCTACGAGCAGTACTTC

abundance: few
j_gene: TRBJ2-2
v_gene: TRBV27
d_gene: TRBD1
CDR3aa: CASRRGQGSNTGELFF
CDR3nt: TGTGCCAGCAGAAGGGGACAGGGATCCAACACCGGGGAGCTGTTTTTT

abundance: -
j_gene: TRBJ1-2
v_gene: TRBV28
d_gene: TRBD1
CDR3aa: CASSLSGTGYYGYTF
CDR3nt: TGTGCCAGCAGTTTATCGGGGACAGGGTACTATGGCTACACCTTC

abundance: many
j_gene: TRBJ2-2
v_gene: TRBV14
d_gene: -
CDR3aa: CASSPRGLQLVPGELFF
CDR3nt: TGTGCCAGCAGCCCCCGGGGACTTCAGCTTGTCCCCGGGGAGCTGTTTTTT

abundance: -
j_gene: TRBJ1-5
v_gene: TRBV12-3/TRBV12-4
d_gene: TRBD1
CDR3aa: CASSQSDRANQPQHF
CDR3nt: TGTGCCAGCAGCCAGAGTGACAGGGCTAATCAGCCCCAGCATTTT

abundance: -
j_gene: TRBJ2-3
v_gene: TRBV12-3/TRBV12-4
d_gene: TRBD2
CDR3aa: CASTPGTSLVITQYF
CDR3nt: TGTGCCAGCACGCCGGGGACTAGTTTAGTCATAACGCAGTATTTT

abundance: -
j_gene: TRBJ2-1
v_gene: TRBV19
d_gene: TRBD2
CDR3aa: CASSLGPGTSGTNEQFF
CDR3nt: TGTGCCAGTAGTCTGGGGCCTGGGACTAGCGGGACCAATGAGCAGTTCTTC

abundance: -
j_gene: TRBJ1-1
v_gene: TRBV27
d_gene: -
CDR3aa: CASSLGATRNTEAFF
CDR3nt: TGTGCCAGCAGTTTAGGGGCTACGAGGAACACTGAAGCTTTCTTT

abundance: -
j_gene: TRBJ2-3
v_gene: TRBV6-5
d_gene: -
CDR3aa: CASSYGGGPADTQYF
CDR3nt: TGTGCCAGCAGTTACGGGGGGGGGCCGGCAGATACGCAGTATTTT

abundance: many
j_gene: TRBJ1-1
v_gene: TRBV12-3/TRBV12-4
d_gene: TRBD1
CDR3aa: CASSPGQRNTEAFF
CDR3nt: TGTGCCAGCAGTCCGGGACAGAGGAACACTGAAGCTTTCTTT

abundance: few
j_gene: TRBJ2-5
v_gene: TRBV12-3/TRBV12-4
d_gene: -
CDR3aa: CASSGGFGWETQYF
CDR3nt: TGTGCCAGCAGCGGAGGGTTTGGTTGGGAGACCCAGTACTTC

abundance: -
j_gene: TRBJ1-1
v_gene: TRBV7-2
d_gene: -
CDR3aa: CASSSPRVGDTEAFF
CDR3nt: TGTGCCAGCAGCTCCCCCAGGGTCGGGGACACTGAAGCTTTCTTT

abundance: few
j_gene: TRBJ1-3
v_gene: TRBV4-1
d_gene: -
CDR3aa: CASSQGLGNTIYF
CDR3nt: TGCGCCAGCAGCCAAGGGTTGGGAAACACCATATATTTT

abundance: -
j_gene: TRBJ2-7
v_gene: TRBV28
d_gene: -
CDR3aa: CASSIRTGISYEQYF
CDR3nt: TGTGCCAGCAGTATACGGACGGGTATCTCCTACGAGCAGTACTTC

abundance: -
j_gene: TRBJ2-1
v_gene: TRBV11-2
d_gene: TRBD2
CDR3aa: CASSSGLARRNEQFF
CDR3nt: TGTGCCAGCAGCTCGGGACTAGCCCGCCGGAATGAGCAGTTCTTC

abundance: -
j_gene: TRBJ1-1
v_gene: TRBV5-1
d_gene: -
CDR3aa: CASSLDASKTEAFF
CDR3nt: TGCGCCAGCAGCTTGGACGCCAGCAAAACTGAAGCTTTCTTT

abundance: -
j_gene: TRBJ1-4
v_gene: TRBV5-1
d_gene: -
CDR3aa: CASSSQGVGFGEKLFF
CDR3nt: TGCGCCAGCAGCAGTCAGGGTGTCGGATTCGGAGAAAAACTGTTTTTT

abundance: few
j_gene: TRBJ2-3
v_gene: TRBV20-1
d_gene: TRBD2
CDR3aa: CSARASGRTDTQYF
CDR3nt: TGCAGTGCTAGGGCTAGCGGGAGGACAGATACGCAGTATTTT

abundance: -
j_gene: TRBJ1-3
v_gene: TRBV4-1
d_gene: -
CDR3aa: CASSQETGIGNTIYF
CDR3nt: TGCGCCAGCAGCCAAGAAACAGGGATCGGAAACACCATATATTTT